The next 9 T cell receptor beta chains were all read from a single sample in a study of human T cells and chemical hapten exposure. The time point was: patch test 3, about 24 weeks after DPC sensitization. This sample's treatment: therapeutic diphenylcyclopropenone sensitization with weekly scalp DPC. Unfractionated whole blood yielded total RNA. TCRdb called the RACE reads again in MiXCR, with one record for every CDR3 protein. The repertoire includes about 39,000 distinct CDR3 sequences, approximately 11% of them detected once, and 2.3% sits in the top ten. This material consisted of whole blood, taken in connection with sensitization to the hapten diphenylcyclopropenone (DPC). The receptors originated from a woman in her forties with alopecia areata. Some clones in this sample may be carry-over from other donors' samples.

This clonotype was observed at least ten times. The chain is built from TRBV12-5 and TRBJ1-1, with D possibly TRBD1 on 5 matching bases. The V end lost 5 bases, the J end lost 0 bases, and 13 bases lay between the germline ends. Germline assignment: CDR1 LGHNT and CDR2 FRNRAP. The CDR3 covers 15 residues. The CDR3 nucleotides are TGTGCTAGTGGTCCGGGGGTCACTATGAACACTGAAGCTTTCTTT. Protein sequence: CASGPGVTMNTEAFF.

This clonotype appeared many times. The chain combines TRBV28 with TRBJ1-3; D perhaps matches TRBD1 (6 bases). The germline gives CDR1 MDHEN, CDR2 SYDVKM. Trimming took 6 bases from V and 0 from J, leaving 12 bases between them. The CDR3 is 15 residues long. The DNA for the CDR3 is TGTGCCAGCAGGCTAACAGGGAACTCTGGAAACACCATATATTTT. Protein product: CASRLTGNSGNTIYF.

The chain has TRBV9 and TRBJ2-2, with TRBD2 identical over 7 bases. Trimming at V came to 1 base and at J to 5 bases, leaving 8 bases not matched to a gene. Per the germline V gene, CDR1 is SGDLS and CDR2 is YYNGEE. The CDR3 sequence is 16 residues long. CDR3 in amino acids: CASSVLAGVITGELFF. DNA for the CDR3: TGTGCCAGCAGCGTACTCGCGGGAGTGATAACCGGGGAGCTGTTTTTT.

The V and J genes are TRBV27 and TRBJ2-2; TRBD2 aligns across 7 bases. J gave up 3 bases and V 6 bases, and 4 bases lay outside the gene matches. The length of the CDR3 is 14 residues. Per the germline V gene, CDR1 is MNHEY and CDR2 is SMNVEV (reference sequence). The CDR3 nucleotides are TGTGCCAGCAGCGGGGGGACCCACACCGGGGAGCTGTTTTTT. Protein sequence: CASSGGTHTGELFF.

This clonotype was detected only a few times. This chain links TRBV7-9 with TRBJ2-3; D unclear. CDR1 is SEHNR, CDR2 FQNEAQ, per germline (reference sequence). The CDR3 is made up of 12 amino acids. The germline V and J ends were trimmed by 5 bases and 4 bases, with 7 bases remaining between them. The CDR3 loop is CASSPTSDTQYF. CDR3 DNA: TGTGCCAGCAGCCCGACCTCAGATACGCAGTATTTT.

The chain employs TRBV27 and TRBJ2-1; tentative D call: TRBD2 (6 bases). The CDR3 is 14 amino acids. V was shortened by 8 bases and J by 0 bases, with 11 bases between the two germline ends. The germline V gene has CDR1 MNHEY and CDR2 SMNVEV (reference sequence). DNA of the CDR3: TGTGCCAGCGGAGTCGGGAGCTCCTACAATGAGCAGTTCTTC. This translates into CASGVGSSYNEQFF.

The sample holds many counts of this clonotype. V usage is TRBV7-3 and J usage is TRBJ2-5; D ambiguous. The CDR3 contains 13 residues. Trimming removed 4 bases at V and 0 bases at J, with 6 bases between. CDR1 and CDR2 from the germline V gene are SGHTA and FQGTGA. CDR3 coding DNA: TGTGCCAGCAGCTCAAACCACCAAGAGACCCAGTACTTC. This encodes CASSSNHQETQYF.

This clonotype has a handful of counts. The chain carries TRBV15 and TRBJ2-3; D ambiguous. V was clipped by 1 base and J by 0 bases, with 8 bases between them. The germline V gene encodes CDR1 LNHNV and CDR2 YYDKDF (reference sequence). This CDR3 region has 15 residues. The DNA of the CDR3 is TGTGCCACCAGCAGAGGCGTACCTAGCACAGATACGCAGTATTTT. Translating gives CATSRGVPSTDTQYF.

This clonotype was detected ten times or more. V gene TRBV12-3 or TRBV12-4 combines with J gene TRBJ2-2, with D unresolved. The CDR3 is made up of 16 amino acids. With 10 bases removed from V and 3 bases from J, the gap between germline ends came to 21 bases. The CDR3 region is CAIRVRWATDTGELFF. Written as DNA, the CDR3 is TGTGCCATCAGAGTTAGGTGGGCGACGGACACCGGGGAGCTGTTTTTT.